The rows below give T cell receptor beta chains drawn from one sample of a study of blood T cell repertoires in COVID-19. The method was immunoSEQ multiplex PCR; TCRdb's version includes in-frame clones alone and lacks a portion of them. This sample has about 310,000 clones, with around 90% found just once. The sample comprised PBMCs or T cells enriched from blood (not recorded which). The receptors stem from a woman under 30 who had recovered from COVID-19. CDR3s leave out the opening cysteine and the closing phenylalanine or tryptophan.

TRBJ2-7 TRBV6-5 ASKGGTTEEYEQY
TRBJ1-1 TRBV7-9 ASSLSPVNTEAF
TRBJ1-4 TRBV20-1 SASFGNEKLF
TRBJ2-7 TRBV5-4 ASSPNTFHEQY
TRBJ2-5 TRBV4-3 ASSQVGLGGGQETQY
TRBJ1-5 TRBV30 AWSLGGSNQPQH
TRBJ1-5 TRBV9 ASSEGRAWGCNQPQH
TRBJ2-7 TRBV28 ASSLPGTGDEQY
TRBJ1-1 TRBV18 ASSPSAGGAEAF
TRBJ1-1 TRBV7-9 ASSSGQGPSNTEAF
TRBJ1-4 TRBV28 ASSTPGQRGEKLF